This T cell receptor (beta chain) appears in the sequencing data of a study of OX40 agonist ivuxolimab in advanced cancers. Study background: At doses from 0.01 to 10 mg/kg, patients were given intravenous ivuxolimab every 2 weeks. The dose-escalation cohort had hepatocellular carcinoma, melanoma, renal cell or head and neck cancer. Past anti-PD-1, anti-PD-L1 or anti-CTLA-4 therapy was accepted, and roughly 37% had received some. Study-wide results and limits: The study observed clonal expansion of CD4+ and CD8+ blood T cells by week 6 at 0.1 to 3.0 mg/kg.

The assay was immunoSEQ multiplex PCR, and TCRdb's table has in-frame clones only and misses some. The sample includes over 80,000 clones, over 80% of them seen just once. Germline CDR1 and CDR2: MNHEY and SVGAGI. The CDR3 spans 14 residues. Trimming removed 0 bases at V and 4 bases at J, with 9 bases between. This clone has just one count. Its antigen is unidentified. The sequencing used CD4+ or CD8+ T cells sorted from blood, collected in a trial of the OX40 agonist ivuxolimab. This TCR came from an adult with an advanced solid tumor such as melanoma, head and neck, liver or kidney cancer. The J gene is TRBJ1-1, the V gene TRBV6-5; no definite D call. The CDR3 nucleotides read TGTGCCAGCAGTTACTCCGCAAGGAGCACTGAAGCTTTCTTT. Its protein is CASSYSARSTEAFF.